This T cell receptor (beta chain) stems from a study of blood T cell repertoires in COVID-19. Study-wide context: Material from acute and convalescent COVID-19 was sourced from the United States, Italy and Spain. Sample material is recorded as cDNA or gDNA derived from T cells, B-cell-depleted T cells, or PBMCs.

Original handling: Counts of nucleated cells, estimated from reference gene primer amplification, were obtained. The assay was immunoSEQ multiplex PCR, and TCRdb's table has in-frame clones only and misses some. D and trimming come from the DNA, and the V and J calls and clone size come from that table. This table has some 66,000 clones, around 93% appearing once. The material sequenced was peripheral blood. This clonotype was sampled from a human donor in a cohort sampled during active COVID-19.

This CDR3 reads CATSAGPSTDTQYF. In DNA form, the CDR3 reads TGCGCCACCAGTGCGGGGCCAAGCACAGATACGCAGTATTTT. The chain combines TRBV5-1 with TRBJ2-3; weak D call: TRBD2 (6 bases). Germline-derived CDR1 and CDR2 are SGHRS and YFSETQ. This CDR3 has 14 residues. Between the trimmed V and J ends, which lost 9 bases and 0 bases, there was a span of 14 bases.